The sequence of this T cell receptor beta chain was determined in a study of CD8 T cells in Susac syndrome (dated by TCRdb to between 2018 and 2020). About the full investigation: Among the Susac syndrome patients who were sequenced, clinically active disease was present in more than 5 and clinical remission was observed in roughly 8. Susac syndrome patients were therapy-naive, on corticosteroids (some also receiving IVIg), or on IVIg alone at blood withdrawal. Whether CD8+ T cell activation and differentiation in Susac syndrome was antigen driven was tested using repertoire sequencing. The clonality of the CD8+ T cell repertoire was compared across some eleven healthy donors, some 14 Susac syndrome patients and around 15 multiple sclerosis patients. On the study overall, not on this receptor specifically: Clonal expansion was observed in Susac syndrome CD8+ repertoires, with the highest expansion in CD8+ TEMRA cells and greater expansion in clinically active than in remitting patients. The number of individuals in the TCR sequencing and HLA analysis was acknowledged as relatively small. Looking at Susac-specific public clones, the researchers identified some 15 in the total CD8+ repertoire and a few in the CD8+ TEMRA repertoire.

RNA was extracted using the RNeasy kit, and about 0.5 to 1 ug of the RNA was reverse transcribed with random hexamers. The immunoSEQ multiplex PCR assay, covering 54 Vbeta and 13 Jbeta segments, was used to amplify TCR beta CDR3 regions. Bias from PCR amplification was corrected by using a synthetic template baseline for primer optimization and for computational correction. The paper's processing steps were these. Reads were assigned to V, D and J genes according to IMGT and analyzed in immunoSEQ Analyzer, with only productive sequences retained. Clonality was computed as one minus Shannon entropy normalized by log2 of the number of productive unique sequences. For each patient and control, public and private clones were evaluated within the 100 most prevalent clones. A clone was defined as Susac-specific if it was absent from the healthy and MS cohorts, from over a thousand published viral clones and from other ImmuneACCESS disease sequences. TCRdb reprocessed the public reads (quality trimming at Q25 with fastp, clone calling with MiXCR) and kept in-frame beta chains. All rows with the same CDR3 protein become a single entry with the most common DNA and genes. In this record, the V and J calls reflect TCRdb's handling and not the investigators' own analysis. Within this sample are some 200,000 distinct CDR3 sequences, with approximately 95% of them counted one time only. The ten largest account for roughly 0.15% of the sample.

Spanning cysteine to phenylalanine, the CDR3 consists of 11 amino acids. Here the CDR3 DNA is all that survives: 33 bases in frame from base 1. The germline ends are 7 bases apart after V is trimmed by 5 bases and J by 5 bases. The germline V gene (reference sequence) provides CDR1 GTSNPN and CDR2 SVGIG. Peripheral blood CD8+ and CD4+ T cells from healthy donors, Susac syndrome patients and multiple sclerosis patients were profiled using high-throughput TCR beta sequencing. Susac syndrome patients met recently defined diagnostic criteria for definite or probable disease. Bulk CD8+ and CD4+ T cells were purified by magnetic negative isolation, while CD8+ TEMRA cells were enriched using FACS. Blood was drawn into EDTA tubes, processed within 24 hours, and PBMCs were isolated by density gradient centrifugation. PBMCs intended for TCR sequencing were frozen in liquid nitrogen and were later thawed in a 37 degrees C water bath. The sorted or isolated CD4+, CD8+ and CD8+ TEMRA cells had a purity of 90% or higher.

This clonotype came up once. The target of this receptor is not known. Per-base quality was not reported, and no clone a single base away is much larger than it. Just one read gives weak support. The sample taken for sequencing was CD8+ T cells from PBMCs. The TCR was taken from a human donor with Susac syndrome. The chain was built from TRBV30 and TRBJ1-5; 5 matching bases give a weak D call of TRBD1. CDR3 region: CAWGQDQPQHF. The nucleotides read TGTGCCTGGGGACAAGATCAGCCCCAGCATTTT. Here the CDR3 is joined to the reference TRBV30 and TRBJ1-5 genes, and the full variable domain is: SQTIHQWPATLVQPVGSPLSLECTVEGTSNPNLYWYRQAAGRGLQLLFYSVGIGQISSEVPQNLSASRPQDRQFILSSKKLLLSDSGFYLCAWGQDQPQHFGDGTRLSIL.